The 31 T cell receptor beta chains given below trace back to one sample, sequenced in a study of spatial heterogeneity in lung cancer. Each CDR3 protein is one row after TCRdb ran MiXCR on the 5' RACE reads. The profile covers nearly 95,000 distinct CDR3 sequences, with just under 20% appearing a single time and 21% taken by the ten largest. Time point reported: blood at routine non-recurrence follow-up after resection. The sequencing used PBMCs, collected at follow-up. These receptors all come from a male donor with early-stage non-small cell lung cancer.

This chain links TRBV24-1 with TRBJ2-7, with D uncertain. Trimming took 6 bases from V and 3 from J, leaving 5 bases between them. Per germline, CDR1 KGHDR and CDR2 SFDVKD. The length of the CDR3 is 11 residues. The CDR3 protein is CATSLGYEQYV. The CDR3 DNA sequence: TGTGCCACCAGTTTGGGCTACGAGCAGTACGTC.

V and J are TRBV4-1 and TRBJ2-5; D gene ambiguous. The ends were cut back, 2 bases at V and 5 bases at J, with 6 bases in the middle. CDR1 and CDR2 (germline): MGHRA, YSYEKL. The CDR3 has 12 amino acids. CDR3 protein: CASSQNRETQYF. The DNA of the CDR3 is TGCGCCAGCAGCCAAAACCGGGAGACCCAGTACTTC.

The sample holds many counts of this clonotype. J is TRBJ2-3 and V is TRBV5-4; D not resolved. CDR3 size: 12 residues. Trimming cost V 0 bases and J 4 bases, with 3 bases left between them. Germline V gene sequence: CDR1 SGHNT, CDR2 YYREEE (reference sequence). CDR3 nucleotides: TGTGCCAGCAGCTTGGAGGCAGATACGCAGTATTTT. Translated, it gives CASSLEADTQYF.

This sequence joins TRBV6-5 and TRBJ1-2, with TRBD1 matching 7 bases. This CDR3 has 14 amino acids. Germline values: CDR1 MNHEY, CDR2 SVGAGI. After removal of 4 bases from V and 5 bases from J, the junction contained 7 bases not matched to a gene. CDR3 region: CASSSQTGSYGYTF. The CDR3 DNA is TGTGCCAGCAGTTCCCAGACAGGGTCGTATGGCTACACCTTC.

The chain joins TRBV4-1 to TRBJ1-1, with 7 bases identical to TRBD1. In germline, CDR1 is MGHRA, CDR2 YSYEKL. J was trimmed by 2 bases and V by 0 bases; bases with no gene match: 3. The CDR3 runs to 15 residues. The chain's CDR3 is CASSQEAGGNTEAFF. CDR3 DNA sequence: TGCGCCAGCAGCCAAGAGGCAGGGGGAAACACTGAAGCTTTCTTT.

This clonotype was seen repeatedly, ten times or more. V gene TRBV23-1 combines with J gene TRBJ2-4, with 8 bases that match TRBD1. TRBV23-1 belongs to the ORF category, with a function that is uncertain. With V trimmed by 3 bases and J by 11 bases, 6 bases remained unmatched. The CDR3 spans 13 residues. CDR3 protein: CASSQTGERVQYF. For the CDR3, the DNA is TGCGCCAGCAGTCAGACAGGGGAGAGGGTTCAGTACTTC.

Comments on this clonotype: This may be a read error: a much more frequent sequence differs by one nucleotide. CDR3 sequence reads: CASSHGGGFYNEQFF. The CDR3 nucleotides read TGTGCCAGCAGCCACGGAGGCGGATTCTACAATGAGCAGTTCTTC. V and J are TRBV14 and TRBJ2-1; D is possibly TRBD2 (5 bases). Looked up from germline, CDR1 is SGHDN and CDR2 is FVKESK. This CDR3 contains 15 residues. V was shortened by 3 bases and J by 3 bases, with 12 bases between the two germline ends.

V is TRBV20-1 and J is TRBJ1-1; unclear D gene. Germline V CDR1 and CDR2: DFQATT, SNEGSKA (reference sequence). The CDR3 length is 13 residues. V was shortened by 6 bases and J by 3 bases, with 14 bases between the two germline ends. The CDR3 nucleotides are TGCAGTGCCCCTGAGGGCAGGTACACTGAAGCTTTCTTT. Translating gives CSAPEGRYTEAFF.

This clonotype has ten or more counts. CDR3 region: CASSYQPLNPTNTGELFF. DNA for the CDR3: TGTGCCAGCAGTTACCAGCCGCTCAACCCCACGAACACCGGGGAGCTGTTTTTT. V gene TRBV6-5 combines with J gene TRBJ2-2; D unresolved. Germline values: CDR1 MNHEY, CDR2 SVGAGI. Trimming removed 2 bases at V and 0 bases at J, with 16 bases between. This CDR3 is built from 18 residues.

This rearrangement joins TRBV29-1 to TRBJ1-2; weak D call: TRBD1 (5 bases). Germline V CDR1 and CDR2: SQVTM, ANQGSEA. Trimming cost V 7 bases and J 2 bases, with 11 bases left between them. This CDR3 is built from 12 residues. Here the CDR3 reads CSAPRGNYGYTF. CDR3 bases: TGCAGCGCTCCGAGGGGCAACTATGGCTACACCTTC. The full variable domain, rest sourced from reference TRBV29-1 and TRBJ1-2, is SAVISQKPSRDICQRGTSLTIQCQVDSQVTMMFWYRQQPGQSLTLIATANQGSEATYESGFVIDKFPISRPNLTFSTLTVSNMSPEDSSIYLCSAPRGNYGYTFGSGTRLTVV.

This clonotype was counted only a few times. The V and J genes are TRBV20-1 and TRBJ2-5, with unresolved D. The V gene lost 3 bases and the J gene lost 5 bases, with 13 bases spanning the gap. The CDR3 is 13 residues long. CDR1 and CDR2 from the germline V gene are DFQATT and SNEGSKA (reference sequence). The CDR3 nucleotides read TGCAGTGCTAGCGCCTTAGTGGCGGAGACCCAGTACTTC. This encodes CSASALVAETQYF.

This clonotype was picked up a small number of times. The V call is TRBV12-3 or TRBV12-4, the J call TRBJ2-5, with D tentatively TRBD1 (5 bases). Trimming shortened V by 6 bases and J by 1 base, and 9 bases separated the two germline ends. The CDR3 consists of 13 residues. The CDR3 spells CASRGRVQETQYF. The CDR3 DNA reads TGTGCCAGCAGGGGCAGGGTCCAAGAGACCCAGTACTTC.

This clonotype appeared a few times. The CDR3 sequence: CSVGQGEKLFF. The CDR3 DNA reads as TGCAGCGTGGGACAGGGTGAAAAACTGTTTTTT. V usage is TRBV29-1 and J usage is TRBJ1-4; TRBD1 matches 9 bases. V was clipped by 6 bases and J by 7 bases; unmatched bases: 0. Germline lookup yields CDR1 SQVTM and CDR2 ANQGSEA. This CDR3 has 11 amino acids.

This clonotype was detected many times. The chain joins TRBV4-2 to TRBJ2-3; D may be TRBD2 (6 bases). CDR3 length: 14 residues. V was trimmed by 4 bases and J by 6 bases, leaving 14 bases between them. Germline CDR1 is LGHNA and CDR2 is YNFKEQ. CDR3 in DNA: TGTGCCAGCAGCCGGGAGGAACCGGGGGATACGCAGTATTTT. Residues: CASSREEPGDTQYF.

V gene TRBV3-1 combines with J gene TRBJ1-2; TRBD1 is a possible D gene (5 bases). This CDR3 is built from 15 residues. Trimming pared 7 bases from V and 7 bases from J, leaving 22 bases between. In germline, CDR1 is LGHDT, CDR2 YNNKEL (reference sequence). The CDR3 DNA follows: TGTGCCAGCATGGGGATAATCGGGGACGGGTTTGGCTACACCTTC. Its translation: CASMGIIGDGFGYTF. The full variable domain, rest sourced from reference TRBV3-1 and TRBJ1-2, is DTAVSQTPKYLVTQMGNDKSIKCEQNLGHDTMYWYKQDSKKFLKIMFSYNNKELIINETVPNRFSPKSPDKAHLNLHINSLELGDSAVYFCASMGIIGDGFGYTFGSGTRLTVV.

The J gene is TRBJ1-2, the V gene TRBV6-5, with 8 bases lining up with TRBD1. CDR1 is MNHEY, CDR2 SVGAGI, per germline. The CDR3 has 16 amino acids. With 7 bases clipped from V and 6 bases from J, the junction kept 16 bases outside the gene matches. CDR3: CASTRRQGAYQDGYTF. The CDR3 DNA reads TGTGCCAGCACCCGAAGGCAGGGGGCTTATCAGGATGGCTACACCTTC.

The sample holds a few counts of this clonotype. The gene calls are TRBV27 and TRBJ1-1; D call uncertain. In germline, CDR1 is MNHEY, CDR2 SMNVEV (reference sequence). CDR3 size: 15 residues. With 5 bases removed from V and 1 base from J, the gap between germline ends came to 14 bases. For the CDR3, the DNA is TGTGCCAGCAGTCTCCTTCGGGCCACGAACACTGAAGCTTTCTTT. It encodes CASSLLRATNTEAFF.

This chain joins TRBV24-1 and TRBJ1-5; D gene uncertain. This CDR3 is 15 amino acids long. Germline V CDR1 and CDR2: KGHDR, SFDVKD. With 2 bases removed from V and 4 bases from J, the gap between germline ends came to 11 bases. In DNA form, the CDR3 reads TGTGCCACCAGTGATTCTGCGGACGCAAATCAGCCCCAGCATTTT. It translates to CATSDSADANQPQHF.

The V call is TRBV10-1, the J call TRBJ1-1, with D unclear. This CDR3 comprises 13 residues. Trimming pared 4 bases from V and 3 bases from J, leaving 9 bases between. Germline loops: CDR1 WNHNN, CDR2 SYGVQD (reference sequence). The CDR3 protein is CASSARVDTEAFF. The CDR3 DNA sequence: TGCGCCAGCAGTGCCCGTGTGGACACTGAAGCTTTCTTT.

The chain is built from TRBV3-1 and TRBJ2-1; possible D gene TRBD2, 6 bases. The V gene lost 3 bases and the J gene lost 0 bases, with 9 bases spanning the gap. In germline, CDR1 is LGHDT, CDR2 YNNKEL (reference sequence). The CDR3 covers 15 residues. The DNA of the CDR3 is TGTGCCAGCAGCCATAGGGGACTCTCCTACAATGAGCAGTTCTTC. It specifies CASSHRGLSYNEQFF.

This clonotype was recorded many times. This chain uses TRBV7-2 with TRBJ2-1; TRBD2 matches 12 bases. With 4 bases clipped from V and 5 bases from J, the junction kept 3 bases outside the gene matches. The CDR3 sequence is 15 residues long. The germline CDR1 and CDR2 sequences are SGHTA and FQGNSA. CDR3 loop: CASSSTSGSHNEQFF. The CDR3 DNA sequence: TGTGCCAGCAGCTCGACTAGCGGGAGCCACAATGAGCAGTTCTTC.

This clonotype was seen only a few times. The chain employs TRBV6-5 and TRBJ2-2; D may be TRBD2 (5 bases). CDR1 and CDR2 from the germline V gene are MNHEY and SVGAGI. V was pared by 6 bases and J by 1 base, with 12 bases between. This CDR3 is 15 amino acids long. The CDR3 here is CASRSGGLNTGELFF. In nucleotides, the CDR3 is TGTGCCAGCAGATCCGGAGGTTTGAACACCGGGGAGCTGTTTTTT.

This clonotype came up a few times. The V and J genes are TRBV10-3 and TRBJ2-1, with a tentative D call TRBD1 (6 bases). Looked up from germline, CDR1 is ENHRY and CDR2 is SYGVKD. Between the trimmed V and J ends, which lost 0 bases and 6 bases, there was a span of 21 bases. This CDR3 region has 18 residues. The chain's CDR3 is CAISESNKRGGSVNEQFF. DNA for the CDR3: TGTGCCATCAGTGAGTCGAATAAGAGAGGGGGATCGGTCAATGAGCAGTTCTTC.

CDR3 in DNA: TGTGCCAGCAGCGAAAGCGGGAGGGTCGACAATGAGCAGTTCTTC. Protein: CASSESGRVDNEQFF. The V and J genes are TRBV11-1 and TRBJ2-1; 10 nucleotides match TRBD2. Looked up from germline, CDR1 is SGHAT and CDR2 is FQDESV (reference sequence). Trimming removed 5 bases from V and 5 bases from J; junction bases left unmatched: 6. The CDR3 contains 15 residues. Filled out from reference TRBV11-1 and TRBJ2-1, the complete variable domain reads EAEVAQSPRYKITEKSQAVAFWCDPISGHATLYWYRQILGQGPELLVQFQDESVVDDSQLPKDRFSAERLKGVDSTLKIQPAELGDSAMYLCASSESGRVDNEQFFGPGTRLTVL.

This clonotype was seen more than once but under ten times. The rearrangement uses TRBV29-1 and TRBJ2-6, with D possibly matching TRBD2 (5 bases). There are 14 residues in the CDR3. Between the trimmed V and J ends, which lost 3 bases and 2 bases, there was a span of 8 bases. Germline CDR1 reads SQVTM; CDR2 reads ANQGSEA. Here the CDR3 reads CSVEGEAGANVLTF. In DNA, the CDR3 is TGCAGCGTTGAGGGAGAGGCTGGGGCCAACGTCCTGACTTTC.

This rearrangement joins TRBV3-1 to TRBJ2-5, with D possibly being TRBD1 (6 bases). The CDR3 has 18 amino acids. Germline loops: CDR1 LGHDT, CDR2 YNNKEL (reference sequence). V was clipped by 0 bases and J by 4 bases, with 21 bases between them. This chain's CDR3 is CASSQDSPITQGRETQYF. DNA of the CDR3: TGTGCCAGCAGCCAAGACTCCCCCATCACTCAGGGGCGAGAGACCCAGTACTTC.

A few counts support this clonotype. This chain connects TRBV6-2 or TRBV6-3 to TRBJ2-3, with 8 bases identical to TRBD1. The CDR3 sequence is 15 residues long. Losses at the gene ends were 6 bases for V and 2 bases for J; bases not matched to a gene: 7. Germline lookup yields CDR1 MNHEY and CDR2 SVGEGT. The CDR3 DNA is TGTGCCAGCAGGGAGACAGGGGCGAACACAGATACGCAGTATTTT. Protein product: CASRETGANTDTQYF.

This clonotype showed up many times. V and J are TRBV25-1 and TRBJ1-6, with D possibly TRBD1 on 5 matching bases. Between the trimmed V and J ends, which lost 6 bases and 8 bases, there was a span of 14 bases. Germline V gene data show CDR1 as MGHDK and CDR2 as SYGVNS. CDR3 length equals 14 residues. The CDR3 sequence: CASRGPSWDSPLHF. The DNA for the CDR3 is TGTGCCAGCAGGGGACCTTCATGGGATTCACCCCTCCACTTT.

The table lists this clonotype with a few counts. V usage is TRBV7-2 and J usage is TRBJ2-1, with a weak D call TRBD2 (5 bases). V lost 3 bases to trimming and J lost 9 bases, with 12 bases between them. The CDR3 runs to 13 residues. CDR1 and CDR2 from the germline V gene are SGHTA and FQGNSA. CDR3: CASSLEASGEQFF. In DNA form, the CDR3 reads TGTGCCAGCAGCTTGGAGGCCTCTGGTGAGCAGTTCTTC.

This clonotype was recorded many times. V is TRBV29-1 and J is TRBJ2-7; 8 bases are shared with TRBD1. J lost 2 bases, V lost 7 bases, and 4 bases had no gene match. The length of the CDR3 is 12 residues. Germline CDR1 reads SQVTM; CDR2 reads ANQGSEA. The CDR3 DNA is TGCAGCGCAGGACAGGGAACCTACGAGCAGTACTTC. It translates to CSAGQGTYEQYF.

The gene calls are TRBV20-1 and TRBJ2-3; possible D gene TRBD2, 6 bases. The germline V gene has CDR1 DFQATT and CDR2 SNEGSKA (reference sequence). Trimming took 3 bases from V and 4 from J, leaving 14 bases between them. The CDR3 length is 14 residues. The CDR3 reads CSARAAGGSDTQYF. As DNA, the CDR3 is TGCAGTGCTAGGGCGGCCGGGGGATCAGATACGCAGTATTTT.